The 4 T cell receptor beta chains below all came from one sample that was sequenced in a study of response to subunit inactivated influenza vaccine. TCRdb passed the RT-PCR reads through MiXCR, listing each CDR3 protein once. The sample holds approximately 160,000 distinct CDR3 sequences, around 10% seen once. Specimen: CD8+ T cells sorted from PBMCs, collected about 23 months after vaccination. These receptors came from a man aged 45-69 years who received an inactivated influenza vaccine.

This clonotype showed up just a few times. This chain joins TRBV6-1 and TRBJ2-7; D gene unclear. This CDR3 is built from 13 residues. V was cut by 9 bases and J by 6 bases, with 18 bases left in between. Germline assignment: CDR1 MNHNS and CDR2 SASEGT. The CDR3 sequence: CASKEQYPGEQYF. The CDR3 DNA follows: TGTGCCAGTAAAGAACAGTACCCGGGCGAGCAGTACTTC.

Many counts were recorded for this clonotype. The V gene is TRBV4-3, the J gene TRBJ2-4; 13 nucleotides match TRBD2. J was trimmed by 6 bases and V by 1 base; bases with no gene match: 6. The length of the CDR3 is 17 residues. Germline V CDR1 and CDR2: LGHNA, YSLEER. The CDR3 reads CASSQARGLAGLNIQYF. The CDR3 DNA sequence: TGCGCCAGCAGCCAAGCCAGGGGACTAGCGGGGTTAAACATTCAGTACTTC.

This clonotype was detected ten times or more. The chain has TRBV5-1 and TRBJ2-1; 9 nucleotides agree with TRBD1. The V and J ends lost 5 bases and 4 bases, in that order; junction bases with no gene match: 7. This CDR3 spans 15 amino acids. Per the germline V gene, CDR1 is SGHRS and CDR2 is YFSETQ. CDR3: CASRTGTGFYNEQFF. For the CDR3, the DNA is TGCGCCAGCAGGACCGGGACAGGGTTTTACAATGAGCAGTTCTTC.

The J gene is TRBJ2-7, the V gene TRBV4-3; 7 bases align to TRBD1. In germline, CDR1 is LGHNA, CDR2 YSLEER. V lost 1 base to trimming and J lost 0 bases; unmatched junction nucleotides: 3. CDR3 length: 15 residues. The CDR3 reads CASSQVGDSSYEQYF. As DNA, the CDR3 is TGCGCCAGCAGCCAAGTTGGGGACAGCTCCTACGAGCAGTACTTC.